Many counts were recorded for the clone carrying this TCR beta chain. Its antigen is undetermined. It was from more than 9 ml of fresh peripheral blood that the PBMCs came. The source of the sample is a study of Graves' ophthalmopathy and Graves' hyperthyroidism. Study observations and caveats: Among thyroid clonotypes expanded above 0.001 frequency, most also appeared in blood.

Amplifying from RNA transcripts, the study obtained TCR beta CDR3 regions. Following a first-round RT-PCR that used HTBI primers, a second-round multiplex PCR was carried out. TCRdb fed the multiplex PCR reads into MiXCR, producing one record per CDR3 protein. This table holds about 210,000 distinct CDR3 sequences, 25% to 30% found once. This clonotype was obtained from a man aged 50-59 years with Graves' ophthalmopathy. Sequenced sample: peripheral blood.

DNA for the CDR3: TGTGCCAGCAGTAGGACAGGGGTAAGCCACGAGCAGTACTTC. This codes for CASSRTGVSHEQYF. The chain carries TRBV27 and TRBJ2-7; 9 positions agree with TRBD1. Germline V gives CDR1 MNHEY, CDR2 SMNVEV (reference sequence). The trim removed 5 bases at V and 5 bases at J, leaving 7 bases unmatched. This CDR3 region has 14 residues.